The 16 T cell receptor beta chains presented below share a single source sample, sequenced in a study of CD8 T cells in ankylosing spondylitis. TCRdb analysed the 5' RACE reads with MiXCR anew, one entry per CDR3 protein. The sample lists 750,000 to 850,000 distinct CDR3 sequences, 12% occurring once. Antigen specificity for these receptors is unknown. Study-level findings and limits: A motif of 7 to 9 highly homologous TCR beta variants was seen as apparently characteristic of ankylosing spondylitis blood.

The sequenced sample was blood, either unsorted or a sorted T cell fraction (not recorded which). These receptors were obtained from a male donor with ankylosing spondylitis.

The chain carries TRBV5-1 and TRBJ2-2; tentative D call: TRBD2 (5 bases). The CDR3 is made up of 16 amino acids. V was shortened by 4 bases and J by 3 bases, with 16 bases between the two germline ends. Germline loops: CDR1 SGHRS, CDR2 YFSETQ. The CDR3 loop is CASSPDGYGDTGELFF. The DNA of the CDR3 is TGCGCCAGCAGCCCGGATGGGTACGGGGACACCGGGGAGCTGTTTTTT.

This clonotype was found a few times. The chain joins TRBV18 to TRBJ2-7; D gene uncertain. V lost 1 base and J lost 0, with 7 bases in between. Germline CDR1 reads KGHSH; CDR2 reads LQKENI. The CDR3 has 14 residues. CDR3 in amino acids: CASSPQDTSYEQYF. The CDR3 bases are TGTGCCAGCTCACCACAAGACACCTCCTACGAGCAGTACTTC.

The chain is built from TRBV20-1 and TRBJ1-2; the D is unclear. V lost 6 bases, J lost 10 bases, and 18 bases lay in between. Germline V gene sequence: CDR1 DFQATT, CDR2 SNEGSKA (reference sequence). This CDR3 has 12 amino acids. This chain's CDR3 is CSARSPVQLYTF. The CDR3 DNA reads as TGCAGTGCCCGCTCCCCGGTCCAGCTCTACACCTTC.

This clonotype was seen more than once but under ten times. This chain links TRBV9 with TRBJ1-1; D not resolved. CDR3 length: 15 residues. Germline lookup yields CDR1 SGDLS and CDR2 YYNGEE. V gave up 1 base and J gave up 1 base, with 11 bases separating them. This CDR3 is CASSVFLRSNTEAFF. The CDR3 DNA follows: TGTGCCAGCAGCGTATTTCTGCGATCGAACACTGAAGCTTTCTTT.

This rearrangement joins TRBV27 to TRBJ1-4; tentatively, D is TRBD1 (6 bases). The germline CDR1 and CDR2 sequences are MNHEY and SMNVEV (reference sequence). Trimming removed 6 bases at V and 3 bases at J, with 11 bases between. CDR3 length equals 14 residues. The CDR3 sequence is CASRTGGPNEKLFF. The CDR3 coding sequence is TGTGCCAGCAGGACCGGGGGCCCTAATGAAAAACTGTTTTTT.

This clonotype has more than one count but fewer than ten. The chain couples TRBV4-3 to TRBJ1-2; D unclear. The CDR3 has 15 amino acids. V was clipped by 4 bases and J by 3 bases, with 15 bases between them. Germline V gene lookup returns CDR1 LGHNA and CDR2 YSLEER. This CDR3 is CASSPLPGGDYGYTF. The CDR3 DNA reads TGCGCCAGCAGCCCCTTACCGGGTGGGGACTATGGCTACACCTTC.

The chain uses TRBV6-1 and TRBJ2-1; 9 positions agree with TRBD1. The CDR3 runs 16 residues. Germline values: CDR1 MNHNS, CDR2 SASEGT. The V segment lost 6 bases and the J segment 8 bases; nucleotides outside the gene matches: 14. This CDR3 is CASSPTRDREKHEQFF. DNA of the CDR3: TGTGCCAGCAGCCCAACCCGGGACAGGGAGAAACATGAGCAGTTCTTC.

This clonotype has a handful of counts. The V call is TRBV20-1, the J call TRBJ1-4; D not certain. Looked up from germline, CDR1 is DFQATT and CDR2 is SNEGSKA (reference sequence). The CDR3 spans 15 residues. V lost 1 base and J lost 6, with 15 bases in between. CDR3 coding DNA: TGCAGTGCTAGAGGGAGCGGTAGCGGGGATGAAAAACTGTTTTTT. Protein sequence: CSARGSGSGDEKLFF.

This clonotype was counted only a few times. The V call is TRBV5-1, the J call TRBJ2-7; 10 bases are a match to TRBD1. The CDR3 is made up of 15 amino acids. Germline CDR1 and CDR2: SGHRS and YFSETQ. The ends lost 2 bases at V and 5 bases at J; junction bases unmatched: 7. The CDR3 reads CASSLTGTGVNEQYF. The DNA for the CDR3 is TGCGCCAGCAGCTTAACCGGGACAGGGGTGAACGAGCAGTACTTC. Combining the CDR3 with reference TRBV5-1 and TRBJ2-7 gives the whole variable domain KAGVTQTPRYLIKTRGQQVTLSCSPISGHRSVSWYQQTPGQGLQFLFEYFSETQRNKGNFPGRFSGRQFSNSRSEMNVSTLELGDSALYLCASSLTGTGVNEQYFGPGTRLTVT.

As for this clonotype: Being one base from a much bigger clone, this may be a read error. The CDR3 does not close with the conserved phenylalanine or tryptophan, likely indicating a read error. The chain has TRBV29-1 and TRBJ2-2; D is ambiguous. The germline CDR1 and CDR2 sequences are SQVTM and ANQGSEA. The CDR3 is made up of 12 amino acids. V dropped 7 bases and J dropped 4 bases, with 10 bases sitting between them. CDR3 region: CSGRPSTGELFI. CDR3 bases: TGCAGCGGCCGACCAAGCACCGGGGAGCTGTTTATT.

At least ten counts were recorded for this clonotype. The rearrangement joins TRBV4-2 to TRBJ2-1; TRBD2 agrees at 7 bases. The CDR3 has 15 amino acids. J was trimmed by 5 bases and V by 0 bases; bases with no gene match: 4. Germline CDR1 is LGHNA and CDR2 is YNFKEQ. CDR3 sequence: CASSQDGTTNNEQFF. CDR3 nucleotides: TGTGCCAGCAGCCAAGATGGGACTACGAACAATGAGCAGTTCTTC.

At least ten counts were recorded for this clonotype. V gene TRBV5-1 combines with J gene TRBJ2-5; tentatively, D is TRBD2 (6 bases). V was clipped by 2 bases and J by 5 bases, with 10 bases between them. This CDR3 is 13 amino acids long. CDR1 is SGHRS, CDR2 YFSETQ, per germline. The CDR3 sequence: CASSFGAGETQYF. The CDR3 nucleotides are TGCGCCAGCAGCTTCGGGGCGGGGGAGACCCAGTACTTC.

V gene TRBV29-1 combines with J gene TRBJ2-7, with TRBD2 matching over 10 bases. This CDR3 has 12 residues. Germline CDR1 and CDR2: SQVTM and ANQGSEA. The junction had 0 bases not matched to a gene; V was cut back by 6 bases and J by 1 base. Here the CDR3 reads CSVGLASYEQYF. The DNA of the CDR3 is TGCAGCGTGGGACTAGCGTCCTACGAGCAGTACTTC.

There are a few counts of this clonotype. V gene TRBV20-1 combines with J gene TRBJ1-2; D is uncertain. V gave up 6 bases and J gave up 7 bases, with 24 bases separating them. This CDR3 region has 15 residues. The germline CDR1 and CDR2 sequences are DFQATT and SNEGSKA (reference sequence). CDR3 in amino acids: CSAGVRQVGRFGYTF. For the CDR3, the DNA is TGCAGTGCAGGTGTGCGGCAGGTCGGACGTTTTGGCTACACCTTC.

This clonotype has more than one count but fewer than ten. The chain uses TRBV15 and TRBJ2-7; 9 bases are a match to TRBD2. The germline gives CDR1 LNHNV, CDR2 YYDKDF (reference sequence). J was trimmed by 0 bases and V by 2 bases; bases with no gene match: 5. The CDR3 has 16 amino acids. The CDR3 loop reads CATSRLAGVISYEQYF. In DNA, the CDR3 is TGTGCCACCAGCAGATTAGCGGGGGTGATCTCCTACGAGCAGTACTTC.

This clonotype was found a few times. One end of the junction is discordant with germline, which a read error may explain. The chain has TRBV7-7 and TRBJ2-2; D tentatively reads TRBD1 or TRBD2 (5 bases each). This CDR3 is 16 amino acids long. The germline V gene encodes CDR1 SSHAT and CDR2 FNYEAQ (reference sequence). The CDR3 DNA is TGTGCTAGCAGCTTGGTGAGGGGCGTGGGGACCGGGGAGCTGTTTTTT. It is translated as CASSLVRGVGTGELFF.